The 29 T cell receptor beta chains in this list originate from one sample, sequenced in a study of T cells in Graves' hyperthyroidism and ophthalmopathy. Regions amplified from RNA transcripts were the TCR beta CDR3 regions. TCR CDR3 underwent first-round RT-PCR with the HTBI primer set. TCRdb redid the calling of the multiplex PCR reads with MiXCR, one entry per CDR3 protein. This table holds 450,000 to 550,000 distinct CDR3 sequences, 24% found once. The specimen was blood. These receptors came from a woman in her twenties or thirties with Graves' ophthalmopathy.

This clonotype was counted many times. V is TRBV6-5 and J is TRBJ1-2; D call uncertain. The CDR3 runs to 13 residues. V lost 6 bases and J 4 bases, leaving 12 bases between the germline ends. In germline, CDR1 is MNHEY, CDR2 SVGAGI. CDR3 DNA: TGTGCCAGCAGCACTGGGGTCTCCTATGGCTACACCTTC. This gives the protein CASSTGVSYGYTF.

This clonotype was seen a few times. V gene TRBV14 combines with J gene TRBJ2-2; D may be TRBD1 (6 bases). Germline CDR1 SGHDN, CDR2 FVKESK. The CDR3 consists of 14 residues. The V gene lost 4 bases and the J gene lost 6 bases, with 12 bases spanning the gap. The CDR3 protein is CASSRYTGPGELFF. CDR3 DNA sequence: TGTGCCAGCAGCCGCTACACAGGGCCCGGGGAGCTGTTTTTT.

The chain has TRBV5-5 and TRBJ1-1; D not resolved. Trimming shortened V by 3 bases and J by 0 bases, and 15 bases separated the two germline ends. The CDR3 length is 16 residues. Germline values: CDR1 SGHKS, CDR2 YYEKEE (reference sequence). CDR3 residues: CASSWGTGSVNTEAFF. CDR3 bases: TGTGCCAGCAGCTGGGGTACTGGGTCGGTGAACACTGAAGCTTTCTTT. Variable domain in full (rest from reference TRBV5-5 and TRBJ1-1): DAGVTQSPTHLIKTRGQQVTLRCSPISGHKSVSWYQQVLGQGPQFIFQYYEKEERGRGNFPDRFSARQFPNYSSELNVNALLLGDSALYLCASSWGTGSVNTEAFFGQGTRLTVV.

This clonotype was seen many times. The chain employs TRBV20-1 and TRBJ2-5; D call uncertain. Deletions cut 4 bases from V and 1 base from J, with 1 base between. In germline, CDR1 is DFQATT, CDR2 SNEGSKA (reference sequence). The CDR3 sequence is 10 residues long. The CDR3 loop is CSAIQETQYF. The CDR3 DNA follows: TGCAGTGCTATCCAAGAGACCCAGTACTTC.

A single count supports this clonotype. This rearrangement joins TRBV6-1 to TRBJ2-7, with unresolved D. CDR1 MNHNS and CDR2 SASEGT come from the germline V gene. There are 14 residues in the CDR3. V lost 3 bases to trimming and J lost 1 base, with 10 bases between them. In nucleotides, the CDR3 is TGTGCCAGCAGTGAGGTCCTACAGTCCTACGAGCAGTACTTC. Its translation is CASSEVLQSYEQYF.

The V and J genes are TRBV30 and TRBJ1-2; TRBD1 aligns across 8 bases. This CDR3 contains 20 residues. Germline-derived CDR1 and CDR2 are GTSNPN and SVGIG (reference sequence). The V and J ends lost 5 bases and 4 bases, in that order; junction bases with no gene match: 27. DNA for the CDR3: TGTGCCTGGGGCCCCCGACCCAGGACAGGGAGCCCCGGGGATTCCTATGGCTACACCTTC. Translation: CAWGPRPRTGSPGDSYGYTF.

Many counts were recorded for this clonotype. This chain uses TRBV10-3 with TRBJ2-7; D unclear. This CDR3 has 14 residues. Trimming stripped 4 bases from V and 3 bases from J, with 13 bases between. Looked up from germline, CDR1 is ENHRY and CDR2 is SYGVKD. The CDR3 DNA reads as TGTGCCATCAGTGCGGTGAACAGCGACTACGAGCAGTACTTC. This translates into CAISAVNSDYEQYF.

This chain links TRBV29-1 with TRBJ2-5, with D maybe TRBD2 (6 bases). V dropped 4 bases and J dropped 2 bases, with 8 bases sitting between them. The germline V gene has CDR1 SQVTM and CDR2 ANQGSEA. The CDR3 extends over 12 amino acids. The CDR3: CSVVGGQETQYF. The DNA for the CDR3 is TGCAGCGTTGTGGGGGGACAAGAGACCCAGTACTTC.

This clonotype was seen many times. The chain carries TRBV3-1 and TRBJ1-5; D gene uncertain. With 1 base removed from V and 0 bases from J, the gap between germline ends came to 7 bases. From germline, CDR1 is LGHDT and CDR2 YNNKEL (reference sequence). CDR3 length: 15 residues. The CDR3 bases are TGTGCCAGCAGCCAAGGTCCAGATAGCAATCAGCCCCAGCATTTT. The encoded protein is CASSQGPDSNQPQHF.

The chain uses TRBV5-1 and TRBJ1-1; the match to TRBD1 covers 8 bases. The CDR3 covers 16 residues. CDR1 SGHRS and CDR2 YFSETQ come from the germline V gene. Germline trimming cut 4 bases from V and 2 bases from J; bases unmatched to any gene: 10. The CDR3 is CASSTWTGSKNTEAFF. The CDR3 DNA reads TGCGCCAGCAGCACCTGGACAGGGAGTAAAAACACTGAAGCTTTCTTT.

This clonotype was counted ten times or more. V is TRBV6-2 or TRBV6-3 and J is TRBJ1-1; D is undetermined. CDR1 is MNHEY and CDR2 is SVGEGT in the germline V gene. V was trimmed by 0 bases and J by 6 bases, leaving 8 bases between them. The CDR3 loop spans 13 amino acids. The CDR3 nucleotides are TGTGCCAGCAGTTACTCGGGGAGCCCTGAAGCTTTCTTT. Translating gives CASSYSGSPEAFF.

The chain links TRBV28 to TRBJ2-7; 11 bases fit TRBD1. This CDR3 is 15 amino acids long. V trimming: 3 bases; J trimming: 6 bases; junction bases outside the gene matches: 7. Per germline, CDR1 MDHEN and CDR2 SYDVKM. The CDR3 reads CASSLRTGGPAEQYF. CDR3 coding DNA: TGTGCCAGCAGTTTGCGGACAGGGGGCCCTGCCGAGCAGTACTTC.

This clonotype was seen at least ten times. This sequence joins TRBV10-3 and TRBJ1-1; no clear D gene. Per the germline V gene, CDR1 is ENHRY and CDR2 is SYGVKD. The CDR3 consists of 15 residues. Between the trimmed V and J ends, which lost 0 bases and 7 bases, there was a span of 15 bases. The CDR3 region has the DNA TGTGCCATCAGTGAGTCTCTGTGGGGAGCGGGTGAAGCTTTCTTT. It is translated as CAISESLWGAGEAFF.

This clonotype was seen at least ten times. The CDR3 DNA follows: TGTGCCAGCAGTTTAGAAGGGGTGAACACTGAAGCTTTCTTT. Protein product: CASSLEGVNTEAFF. V is TRBV12-3 or TRBV12-4 and J is TRBJ1-1, with D tentatively TRBD1 (5 bases). The CDR3 spans 14 residues. V lost 1 base, J lost 0 bases, and 6 bases lay in between.

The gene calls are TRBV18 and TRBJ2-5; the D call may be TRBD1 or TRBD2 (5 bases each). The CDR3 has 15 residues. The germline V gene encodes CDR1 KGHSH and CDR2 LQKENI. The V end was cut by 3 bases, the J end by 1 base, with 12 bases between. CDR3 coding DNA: TGTGCCAGCTCACCGCCGAGGGACGGCCAAGAGACCCAGTACTTC. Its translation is CASSPPRDGQETQYF.

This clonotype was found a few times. In DNA form, the CDR3 reads TGCGCCAGCAGCCAAGATTCTTCGACCGCGCGGGTCATCGAAGCTTTCTTT. Its translation: CASSQDSSTARVIEAFF. The chain links TRBV4-3 to TRBJ1-1, with no clear D. The CDR3 runs to 17 residues. The V end lost 0 bases, the J end lost 8 bases, and 22 bases lay between the germline ends. The germline gives CDR1 LGHNA, CDR2 YSLEER.

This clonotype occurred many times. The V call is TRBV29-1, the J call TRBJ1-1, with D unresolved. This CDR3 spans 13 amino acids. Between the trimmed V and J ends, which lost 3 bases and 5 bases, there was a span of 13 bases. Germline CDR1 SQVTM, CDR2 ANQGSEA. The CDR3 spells CSVDQAGGTEAFF. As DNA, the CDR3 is TGCAGCGTTGATCAGGCAGGCGGGACTGAAGCTTTCTTT.

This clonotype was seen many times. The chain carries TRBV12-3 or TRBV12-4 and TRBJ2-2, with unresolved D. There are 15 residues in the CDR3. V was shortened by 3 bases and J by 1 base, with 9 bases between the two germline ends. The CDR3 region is CASSLDRWNTGELFF. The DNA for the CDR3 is TGTGCCAGCAGTTTGGACCGATGGAACACCGGGGAGCTGTTTTTT.

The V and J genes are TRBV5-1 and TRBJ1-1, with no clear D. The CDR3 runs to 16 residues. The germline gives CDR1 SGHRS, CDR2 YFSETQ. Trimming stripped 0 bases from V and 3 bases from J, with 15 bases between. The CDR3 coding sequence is TGCGCCAGCAGCTTGGCCCTAGTAATTAGGGACACTGAAGCTTTCTTT. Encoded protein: CASSLALVIRDTEAFF.

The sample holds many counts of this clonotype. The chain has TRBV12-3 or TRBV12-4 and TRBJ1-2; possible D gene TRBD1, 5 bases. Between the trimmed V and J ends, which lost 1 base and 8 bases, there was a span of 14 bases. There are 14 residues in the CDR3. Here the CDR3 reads CASSLVRDGIGYTF. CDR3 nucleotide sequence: TGTGCCAGCAGTTTAGTAAGGGACGGCATCGGCTACACCTTC.

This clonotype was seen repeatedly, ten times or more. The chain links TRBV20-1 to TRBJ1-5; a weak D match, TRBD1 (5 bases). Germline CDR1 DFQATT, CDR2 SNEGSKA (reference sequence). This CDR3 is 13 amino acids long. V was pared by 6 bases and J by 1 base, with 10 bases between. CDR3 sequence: CSAPAGSNQPQHF. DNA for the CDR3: TGCAGTGCCCCCGCAGGGAGCAATCAGCCCCAGCATTTT.

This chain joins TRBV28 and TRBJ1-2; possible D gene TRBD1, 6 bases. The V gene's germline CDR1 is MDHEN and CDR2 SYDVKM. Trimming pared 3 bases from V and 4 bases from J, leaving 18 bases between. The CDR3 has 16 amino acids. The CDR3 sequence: CASSFNREEVRYGYTF. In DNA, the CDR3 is TGTGCCAGCAGTTTTAACAGGGAAGAGGTTCGCTATGGCTACACCTTC.

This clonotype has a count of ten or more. Here the CDR3 reads CSARDGQSLTEAFF. The CDR3 nucleotides are TGCAGTGCTAGAGACGGACAGTCCCTCACTGAAGCTTTCTTT. The chain carries TRBV20-1 and TRBJ1-1, with D possibly TRBD1 on 6 matching bases. The CDR3 extends over 14 amino acids. Germline values: CDR1 DFQATT, CDR2 SNEGSKA (reference sequence). V lost 0 bases and J lost 4, with 12 bases in between.

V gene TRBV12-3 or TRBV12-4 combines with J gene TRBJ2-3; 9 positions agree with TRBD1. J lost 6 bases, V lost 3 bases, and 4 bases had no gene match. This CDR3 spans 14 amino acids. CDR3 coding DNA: TGTGCCAGCAGTTTGGGGACAGGGTGGGATACGCAGTATTTT. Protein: CASSLGTGWDTQYF.

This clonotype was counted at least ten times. CDR3 in amino acids: CASSSQGPYEQYF. The CDR3 DNA sequence: TGTGCCAGCAGTTCCCAGGGCCCCTACGAGCAGTACTTC. This rearrangement joins TRBV6-2 or TRBV6-3 to TRBJ2-7, with a tentative D call TRBD1 (5 bases). The CDR3 contains 13 residues. V dropped 4 bases and J dropped 2 bases, with 9 bases sitting between them. CDR1 MNHEY and CDR2 SVGEGT come from the germline V gene.

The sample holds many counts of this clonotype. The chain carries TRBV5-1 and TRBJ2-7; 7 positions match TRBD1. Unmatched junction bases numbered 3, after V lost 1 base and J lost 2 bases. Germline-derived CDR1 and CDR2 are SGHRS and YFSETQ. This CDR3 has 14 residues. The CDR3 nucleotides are TGCGCCAGCAGCTTGTGGGACAGAACCTACGAGCAGTACTTC. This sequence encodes CASSLWDRTYEQYF.

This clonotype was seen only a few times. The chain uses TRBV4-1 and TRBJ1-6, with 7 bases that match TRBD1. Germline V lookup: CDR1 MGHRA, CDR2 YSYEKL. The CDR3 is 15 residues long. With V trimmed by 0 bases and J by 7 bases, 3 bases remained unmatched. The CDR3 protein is CASSQEQGVNSPLHF. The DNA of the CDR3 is TGCGCCAGCAGCCAAGAGCAGGGGGTCAATTCACCCCTCCACTTT.

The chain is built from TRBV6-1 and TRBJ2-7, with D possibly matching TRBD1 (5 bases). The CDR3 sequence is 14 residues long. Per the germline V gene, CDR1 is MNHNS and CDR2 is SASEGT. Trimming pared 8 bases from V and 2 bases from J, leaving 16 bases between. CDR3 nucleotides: TGTGCCAGCGCCACGACAGTAGGAGCCTACGAGCAGTACTTC. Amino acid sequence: CASATTVGAYEQYF.

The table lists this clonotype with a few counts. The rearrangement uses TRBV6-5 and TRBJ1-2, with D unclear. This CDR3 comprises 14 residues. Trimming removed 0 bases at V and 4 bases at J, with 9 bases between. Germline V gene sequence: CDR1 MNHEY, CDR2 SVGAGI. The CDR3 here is CASSYSRNFYGYTF. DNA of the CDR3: TGTGCCAGCAGTTACTCGAGGAATTTCTATGGCTACACCTTC.